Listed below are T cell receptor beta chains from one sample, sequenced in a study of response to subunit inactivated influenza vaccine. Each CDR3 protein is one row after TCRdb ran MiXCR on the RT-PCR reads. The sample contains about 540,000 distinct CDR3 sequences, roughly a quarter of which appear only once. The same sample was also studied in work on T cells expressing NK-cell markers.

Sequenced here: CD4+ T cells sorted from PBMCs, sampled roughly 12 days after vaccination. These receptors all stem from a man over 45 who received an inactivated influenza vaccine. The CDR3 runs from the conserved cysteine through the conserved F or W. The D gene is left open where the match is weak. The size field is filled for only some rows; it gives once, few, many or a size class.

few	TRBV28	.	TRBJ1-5	TGTGCCTCCCACAATCAGCCCCAGCATTTT	CASHNQPQHF
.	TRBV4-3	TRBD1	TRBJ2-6	TGCGCCAGCAGCCGCTCGGCAACGACAGGGACCTCCGGGGCCAACGTCCTGACTTTC	CASSRSATTGTSGANVLTF
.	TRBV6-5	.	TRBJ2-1	TGTGCCAGCAGTTACTCCGATATGAGCAATGATCAGTTCTTC	CASSYSDMSNDQFF
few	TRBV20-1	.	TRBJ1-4	TGCAGTGCTAGAGAAAGGGACCGTACAACTAATGAAAAACTGTTTTTT	CSARERDRTTNEKLFF
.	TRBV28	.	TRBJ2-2	TGTGCCAGCTCCCTGGTGTCAGCTTTAGCGAACACCGGGGAGCTGTTTTTT	CASSLVSALANTGELFF
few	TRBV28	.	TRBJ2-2	TGTGCCAGCAGTTTCCCCCTGATAGAAGCGACCGGGGAGCTGTTTTTT	CASSFPLIEATGELFF
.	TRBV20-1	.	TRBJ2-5	TGCAGTGCTAGCCCCGGGACTCACCCTACGTACTTC	CSASPGTHPTYF
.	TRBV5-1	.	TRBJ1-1	TGCGCCAGCAGCTTGGCAGCCCGCACTGAAGCTTTCTTT	CASSLAARTEAFF
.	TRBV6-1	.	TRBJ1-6	TGTGCCAGCAGCCGAGCTTTGGACAGTTATAATTCACCCCTCCACTTT	CASSRALDSYNSPLHF
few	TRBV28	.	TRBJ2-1	TGTGCCAGCAGTTTACTACCCGGAGGCTACAATGAGCAGTTCTTC	CASSLLPGGYNEQFF
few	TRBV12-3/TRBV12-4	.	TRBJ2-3	TGTGCCAGCACCCTTCGCGTCGGGAATACGCAGTATTTT	CASTLRVGNTQYF
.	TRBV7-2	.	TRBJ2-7	TGTGCCAGCAGCTTAGCGCAGGGAGCCGGGGGCGAGCAGTACTTC	CASSLAQGAGGEQYF
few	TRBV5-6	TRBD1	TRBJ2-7	TGTGCCAGCAGCAAGGACACCGGGACAGGGTACAACGAGCAGTACTTC	CASSKDTGTGYNEQYF
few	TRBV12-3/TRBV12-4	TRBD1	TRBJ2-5	TGTGCCAGCAGCATACAGGGGGAAGAGACCCAGTACTTC	CASSIQGEETQYF
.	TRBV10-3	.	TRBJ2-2	TGTGCCATCAGTGGGATTCGGAAGAACACCGGGGAGCTGTTTTTT	CAISGIRKNTGELFF
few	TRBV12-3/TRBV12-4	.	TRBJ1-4	TGTGCCAGCAAAGCAACTAATGAAAAACTGTTTTTT	CASKATNEKLFF
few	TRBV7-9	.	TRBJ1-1	TGTGCCAGCAGCTTTCAATCCGCTGAAGCTTTCTTT	CASSFQSAEAFF
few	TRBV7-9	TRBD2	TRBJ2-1	TGTGCCAGCAGCTCCCGGACTAGCGGGACGAATGAGCAGTTCTTC	CASSSRTSGTNEQFF
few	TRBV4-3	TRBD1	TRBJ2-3	TGCGCCAGCAGCCAAGCAGGGGGCGGTAAGACAGATACGCAGTATTTT	CASSQAGGGKTDTQYF
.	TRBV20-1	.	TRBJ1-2	TGCAGTGCTAGAACAGTGGACACAATCAGCTACACCTTC	CSARTVDTISYTF
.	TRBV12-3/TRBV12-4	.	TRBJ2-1	TGTGCCAGCAGTCGCCGGAGAAACAATGAGCAGTTCTTC	CASSRRRNNEQFF
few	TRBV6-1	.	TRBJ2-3	TGTGCCAGCAATCCTCAGGGTGGGGGATTCACAGATACGCAGTATTTT	CASNPQGGGFTDTQYF
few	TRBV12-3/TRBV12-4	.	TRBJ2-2	TGTGCCAGCAGGCCACAGGGGAACACCGGGGAGCTGTTTTTT	CASRPQGNTGELFF
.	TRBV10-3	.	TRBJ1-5	TGTGCCATCAGACCGACAGGTGGGAATCAGCCCCAGCATTTT	CAIRPTGGNQPQHF
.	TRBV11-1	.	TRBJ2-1	TGTGCCAGCAGCTTGGATCTACAGGGTTCCTACAATGAGCAGTTCTTC	CASSLDLQGSYNEQFF
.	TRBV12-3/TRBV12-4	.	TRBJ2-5	TGTGCCAGCAGCAGACAGGCGGAAGAGACCCAGTACTTC	CASSRQAEETQYF
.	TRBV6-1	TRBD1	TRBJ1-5	TGTGCCAGCAGAACCGACAGGGACAAAGGGCCCCAGCATTTT	CASRTDRDKGPQHF
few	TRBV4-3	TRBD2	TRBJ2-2	TGCGCCAGCAGCCAGCAACTAGCGGGAGGACACACCGGGGAGCTGTTTTTT	CASSQQLAGGHTGELFF
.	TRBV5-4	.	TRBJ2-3	TGTGCCAGCAGGAACGGCGGGGCTCTGACAGATACGCAGTATTTT	CASRNGGALTDTQYF
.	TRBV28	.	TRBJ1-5	TGTGCCAGCAGTCGGGCTTTTGGAGCTAGTCAGCCCCAGCATTTT	CASSRAFGASQPQHF
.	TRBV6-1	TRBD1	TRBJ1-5	TGTGCCAGCAGAAAGGGACAGGGTGGCGATCAGCCCCAGCATTTT	CASRKGQGGDQPQHF
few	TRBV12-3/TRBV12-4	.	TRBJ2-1	TGTGCCAGCAGTTTATCATTGGCGGGGGCGTACAATGAGCAGTTCTTC	CASSLSLAGAYNEQFF
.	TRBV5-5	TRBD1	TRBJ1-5	TGTGCCAGCAGCTTGACCGGGACAGGGGGGTCCAATCAGCCCCAGCATTTT	CASSLTGTGGSNQPQHF
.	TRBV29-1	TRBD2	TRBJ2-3	TGCAGCGTTGTGGGTAAGCGGGGGCGGAGCACAGATACGCAGTATTTT	CSVVGKRGRSTDTQYF
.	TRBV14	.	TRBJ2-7	TGTGCCAGCAGCCAAGATTCCGGGCAACCGTACTTC	CASSQDSGQPYF
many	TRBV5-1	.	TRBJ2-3	TGCGCCAGCAGCTTTGGGGTAGCGGATACGCAGTATTTT	CASSFGVADTQYF
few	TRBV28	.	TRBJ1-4	TGTGCCAGCAGCCCGGGGGTTTCGACAACTAATGAAAAACTGTTTTTT	CASSPGVSTTNEKLFF
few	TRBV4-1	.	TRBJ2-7	TGCGCCAGCAGCCAAGAGTCCACAACGAAACAGTACTTC	CASSQESTTKQYF
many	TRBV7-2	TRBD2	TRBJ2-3	TGTGCCAGCAGCTTACGAGGAATAGCGGGGTACACAGATACGCAGTATTTT	CASSLRGIAGYTDTQYF
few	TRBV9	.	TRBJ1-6	TGTGCCAGCAGCGTAGCTACAGGGCGGAATAATTCACCCCTCCACTTT	CASSVATGRNNSPLHF